This TCR beta chain comes out of a study of CD8 T cells in ankylosing spondylitis. Construction of TCR beta libraries was performed using quantitative 5'-RACE with molecular barcodes. Each CDR3 protein is one row after TCRdb ran MiXCR on the 5' RACE reads. The sample consists of roughly 700,000 distinct CDR3 sequences, 15% to 20% of them appearing once. The germline gives CDR1 DFQATT, CDR2 SNEGSKA (reference sequence). The CDR3 spans 13 residues. The V gene lost 5 bases and the J gene lost 1 base, with 11 bases spanning the gap. A word on this clonotype: Antigen specificity is unknown.

Study-wide points: Roughly eight highly homologous variants made up a TCR beta motif that seemed to typify ankylosing spondylitis blood.

The clonotype originates from a male donor with ankylosing spondylitis. The chain joins TRBV20-1 to TRBJ1-1, with D maybe TRBD1 (6 bases). The material sequenced was blood, either unsorted or a sorted T cell fraction (not recorded which). CDR3 nucleotide sequence: TGCAGTGCTCCGCCGGACAGGAACACTGAAGCTTTCTTT. Protein sequence: CSAPPDRNTEAFF.